The entry below gives a single TCR beta chain sequence along with its context. Germline assignment: CDR1 MDHEN and CDR2 SYDVKM. There are 11 residues in the CDR3. The germline V and J ends were trimmed by 7 bases and 3 bases, with 5 bases remaining between them. cDNA synthesis used the whole RNA isolate, giving expressed TCRB sequences. Repertoires were generated with immunoSEQ multiplex PCR, while TCRdb's copy carries only in-frame clones and drops some. Found here are 350,000 to 400,000 clones, about 14% of them singletons; the top ten hold under 0.02%. The entry originates in a study of beta chain features in type 1 diabetes. Study-level information: Researchers looked at over 100,000,000 sorted cells across all samples.

Input material: naive CD4+ T cells from blood. The rearrangement uses TRBV28 and TRBJ2-3, with unresolved D. The TCR was taken from a woman between 18 and 30 years old in good health. The CDR3 nucleotides are TGTGCCAGCACAACTACAGATACGCAGTATTTT. Protein product: CASTTTDTQYF. Based on the CDR3 plus reference TRBV28 and TRBJ2-3, the full variable domain is DVKVTQSSRYLVKRTGEKVFLECVQDMDHENMFWYRQDPGLGLRLIYFSYDVKMKEKGDIPEGYSVSREKKERFSLILESASTNQTSMYLCASTTTDTQYFGPGTRLTVL.